The clone carrying this T cell receptor beta chain has a count of ten or more. RNA transcripts provided the source from which TCR beta CDR3 regions were amplified. HTBI primers were used for first-round RT-PCR of the TCR CDR3. TCRdb re-called the multiplex PCR reads with MiXCR, one entry per CDR3 protein. The sample includes about 570,000 distinct CDR3 sequences, less than 15% seen only once; the top ten take about 15%. There are 17 residues in the CDR3. CDR1 is SGDLS, CDR2 YYNGEE, per germline. V shed 3 bases, J shed 0 bases, and the junction held 3 bases outside the gene matches. The data derive from a study of T cells in Graves' hyperthyroidism and ophthalmopathy.

This clonotype was obtained from a middle-aged woman with Graves' hyperthyroidism. The rearrangement joins TRBV9 to TRBJ2-2; 12 nucleotides agree with TRBD2. Material for sequencing was blood. CDR3 in DNA: TGTGCCAGCAGCGCGCGACTAGCGGGAGCGAACACCGGGGAGCTGTTTTTT. Encoded protein: CASSARLAGANTGELFF.